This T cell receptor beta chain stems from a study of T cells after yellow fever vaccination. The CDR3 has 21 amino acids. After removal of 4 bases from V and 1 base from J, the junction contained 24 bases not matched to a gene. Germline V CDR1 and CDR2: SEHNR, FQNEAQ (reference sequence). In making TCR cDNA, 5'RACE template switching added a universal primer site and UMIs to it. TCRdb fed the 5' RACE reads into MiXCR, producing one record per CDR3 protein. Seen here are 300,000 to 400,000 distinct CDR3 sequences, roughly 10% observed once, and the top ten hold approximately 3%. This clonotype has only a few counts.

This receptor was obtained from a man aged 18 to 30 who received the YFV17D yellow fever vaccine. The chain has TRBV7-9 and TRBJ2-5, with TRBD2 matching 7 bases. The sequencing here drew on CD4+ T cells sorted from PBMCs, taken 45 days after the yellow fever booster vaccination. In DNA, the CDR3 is TGTGCCAGCAGCTCCCTACCCCTCGGGGTGAGGGACTACATCGTCCAAGAGACCCAGTACTTC. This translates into CASSSLPLGVRDYIVQETQYF.